One sample yielded the 30 T cell receptor beta chains listed below, sequenced in a study of T cell responses to AZD1222 COVID-19 vaccine. Here immunoSEQ multiplex PCR was the method, and the copy in TCRdb shows in-frame clones only, minus some. The data contain some 79,000 clones, 80% to 90% of them singletons. Sequencing used peripheral blood, obtained 28 days after the second AZD1222 dose. The source of these receptors is an adult who received the AZD1222 COVID-19 vaccine.

V gene TRBV4-1 combines with J gene TRBJ2-1; 11 bases are a match to TRBD2. The junction had 9 bases not matched to a gene; V was cut back by 1 base and J by 10 bases. The CDR3 totals 16 residues. Germline values: CDR1 MGHRA, CDR2 YSYEKL. CDR3 loop: CASSQGNSGGVIEQFF. CDR3 DNA sequence: TGCGCCAGCAGCCAAGGCAATAGCGGGGGGGTAATCGAGCAGTTCTTC.

V is TRBV19 and J is TRBJ2-1; D is undetermined. V was pared by 3 bases and J by 5 bases, with 8 bases between. The CDR3 sequence is 13 residues long. Germline CDR1 is LNHDA and CDR2 is SQIVND (reference sequence). The CDR3 loop reads CASSIRINNEQFF. CDR3 bases: TGTGCCAGTAGTATCCGGATTAACAATGAGCAGTTCTTC.

The rearrangement links TRBV2 to TRBJ1-5; 7 positions match TRBD1. The CDR3 length is 17 residues. V gave up 6 bases and J gave up 0 bases; unmatched junction bases: 11. The germline V gene encodes CDR1 SNHLY and CDR2 FYNNEI. This CDR3 reads CASRAETGLYSNQPQHF. In nucleotides, the CDR3 is TGTGCCAGCAGGGCCGAGACAGGGCTGTATAGCAATCAGCCCCAGCATTTT.

This clone was counted between two and nine times. The chain uses TRBV29-1 and TRBJ1-3; 7 bases are shared with TRBD1. The V gene end was trimmed by 3 bases and the J gene end by 4 bases; junction bases not matched to a gene: 3. The CDR3 is made up of 13 amino acids. CDR1 and CDR2 (germline): SQVTM, ANQGSEA. The CDR3 here is CSVEAGGGNTIYF. In nucleotides, the CDR3 is TGCAGCGTTGAGGCAGGGGGAGGAAACACCATATATTTT.

The genes are TRBV18 and TRBJ2-2, with TRBD1 identical over 9 bases. CDR3 length equals 15 residues. V trimming: 2 bases; J trimming: 7 bases; junction bases outside the gene matches: 5. CDR1 is KGHSH, CDR2 LQKENI, per germline. The CDR3 loop is CASSPLQGAGGELFF. CDR3 in DNA: TGTGCCAGCTCACCATTACAGGGGGCCGGCGGGGAGCTGTTTTTT.

The CDR3 DNA sequence: TGTGCCAGCCCGAAGGGATCGAACACCGGGGAGCTGTTTTTT. Protein product: CASPKGSNTGELFF. The J gene is TRBJ2-2, the V gene TRBV11-2, with D uncertain. Looked up from germline, CDR1 is SGHAT and CDR2 is FQNNGV. CDR3 length equals 14 residues. V dropped 8 bases and J dropped 0 bases, with 10 bases sitting between them. Full variable domain (rest looked up from reference TRBV11-2 and TRBJ2-2): EAGVAQSPRYKIIEKRQSVAFWCNPISGHATLYWYQQILGQGPKLLIQFQNNGVVDDSQLPKDRFSAERLKGVDSTLKIQPAKLEDSAVYLCASPKGSNTGELFFGEGSRLTVL.

The chain carries TRBV7-2 and TRBJ1-6; D is unresolved. CDR1 and CDR2 from the germline V gene are SGHTA and FQGNSA. This CDR3 comprises 12 residues. Trimming left V 5 bases short and J 13 bases short, with 12 bases between. The CDR3 DNA sequence: TGTGCCAGCAGCACCTCAGGTGCCCCCCTCCACTTT. Its translation: CASSTSGAPLHF.

The chain joins TRBV19 to TRBJ1-1; maybe TRBD1 (6 bases). Trimming pared 3 bases from V and 0 bases from J, leaving 17 bases between. This CDR3 comprises 17 residues. Germline assignment: CDR1 LNHDA and CDR2 SQIVND (reference sequence). In nucleotides, the CDR3 is TGTGCCAGTAGTATCCTTACGGGGGCAGCAATGAACACTGAAGCTTTCTTT. Translating gives CASSILTGAAMNTEAFF.

The V and J genes are TRBV7-2 and TRBJ2-2, with 10 bases identical to TRBD2. V was clipped by 10 bases and J by 7 bases; unmatched bases: 12. Germline V CDR1 and CDR2: SGHTA, FQGNSA. This CDR3 has 15 residues. The CDR3 DNA is TGTGCCACCAGTAAAGCGGGGGGGATTGGCGGGGAGCTGTTTTTT. This translates into CATSKAGGIGGELFF.

This clone has a single count. The chain combines TRBV6-2 or TRBV6-3 with TRBJ2-3; 12 positions agree with TRBD2. V shed 5 bases and J 4 bases; nucleotides not matched to a gene: 10. The CDR3 totals 17 residues. The germline gives CDR1 MNHEY, CDR2 SVGEGT. CDR3 sequence (DNA): TGTGCCAGCAGTCGCTCCTCTAGCGGGAGGGGCTCAGATACGCAGTATTTT. Protein product: CASSRSSSGRGSDTQYF.

This clone was recorded once. The chain uses TRBV21-1 and TRBJ1-6. TRBV21-1 has pseudogene status. There are 16 residues in the CDR3. DNA of the CDR3: TGTGCCAGCAGCGGACCGACCGGGACGAATAATTCACCCCTCCACTTT. As protein: CASSGPTGTNNSPLHF.

This clone occurred once. This sequence joins TRBV4-3 and TRBJ2-7, with D hard to call. The germline V gene encodes CDR1 LGHNA and CDR2 YSLEER. The CDR3 covers 12 residues. The ends were cut back, 0 bases at V and 9 bases at J, with 9 bases in the middle. CDR3 region: CASSQDGQRQYF. The DNA for the CDR3 is TGCGCCAGCAGCCAAGACGGCCAGCGGCAGTACTTC.

The genes are TRBV28 and TRBJ2-7; the match to TRBD2 covers 9 bases. CDR3 size: 15 residues. Germline assignment: CDR1 MDHEN and CDR2 SYDVKM. V lost 5 bases to trimming and J lost 7 bases; unmatched junction nucleotides: 12. The CDR3 DNA is TGTGCCAGCAGTACCCCGGGACTAGCCCGTCGAGAGCAGTACTTC. Encoded protein: CASSTPGLARREQYF.

V usage is TRBV21-1 and J usage is TRBJ1-2; TRBD1 is the table's D call and was not checked against the DNA. TRBV21-1 corresponds to a pseudogene. CDR3 length: 17 amino acids. The CDR3 sequence is CASSKGAAGGFLEGYTF. The CDR3 region has the DNA TGTGCCAGCAGCAAAGGGGCGGCAGGGGGATTTTTGGAGGGCTACACCTTC.

This sequence joins TRBV7-2 and TRBJ1-1; perhaps TRBD1 as D (5 bases). The CDR3 length is 15 residues. The V end was cut by 5 bases, the J end by 4 bases, with 17 bases between. Germline CDR1 SGHTA, CDR2 FQGNSA. Written as DNA, the CDR3 is TGTGCCAGCAGCACAATAGGGTCCGGGGGCACTGAAGCTTTCTTT. This sequence encodes CASSTIGSGGTEAFF. Based on the CDR3 plus reference TRBV7-2 and TRBJ1-1, the full variable domain is GAGVSQSPSNKVTEKGKDVELRCDPISGHTALYWYRQSLGQGLEFLIYFQGNSAPDKSGLPSDRFSAERTGGSVSTLTIQRTQQEDSAVYLCASSTIGSGGTEAFFGQGTRLTVV.

V is TRBV7-2 and J is TRBJ1-2, with 10 bases aligning to TRBD1. The CDR3 totals 17 residues. With V trimmed by 2 bases and J by 2 bases, 8 bases remained unmatched. Germline V gene data show CDR1 as SGHTA and CDR2 as FQGNSA. CDR3 bases: TGTGCCAGCAGCTTAACCCGTGACAGGGGGCGCAACTATGGCTACACCTTC. Translated, it gives CASSLTRDRGRNYGYTF.

The chain uses TRBV5-8 and TRBJ2-3; D remains unclear. CDR1 and CDR2 (germline): SGHTS, YDEGEE. V lost 4 bases, J lost 7 bases, and 7 bases lay in between. The CDR3 is made up of 11 amino acids. The CDR3 DNA follows: TGTGCCAGCAGCGGGGAAAATACGCAGTATTTT. Amino acid sequence: CASSGENTQYF.

The V call is TRBV19, the J call TRBJ1-5; D is ambiguous. The CDR3 has 15 residues. Germline CDR1 reads LNHDA; CDR2 reads SQIVND (reference sequence). V lost 7 bases and J lost 5, with 18 bases in between. The CDR3 protein is CASTGDGPIDQPQHF. The CDR3 coding sequence is TGTGCCAGTACCGGCGACGGTCCAATAGATCAGCCCCAGCATTTT.

The chain links TRBV6-2 or TRBV6-3 to TRBJ2-1, with TRBD2 matching 11 bases. The CDR3 covers 15 residues. V lost 4 bases and J lost 4; bases outside the gene matches: 3. Germline CDR1 MNHEY, CDR2 SVGEGT. This CDR3 is CASSSVAGGYNEQFF. CDR3 nucleotides: TGTGCCAGCAGTTCCGTAGCGGGAGGGTACAATGAGCAGTTCTTC.

The chain uses TRBV6-5 and TRBJ1-1, with D possibly matching TRBD1 (6 bases). Germline V CDR1 and CDR2: MNHEY, SVGAGI. V lost 1 base, J lost 0 bases, and 12 bases lay in between. There are 16 residues in the CDR3. DNA for the CDR3: TGTGCCAGCAGTTACTATCCGGACAGCATGAACACTGAAGCTTTCTTT. This encodes CASSYYPDSMNTEAFF.

This chain joins TRBV10-2 and TRBJ2-3; weak D call: TRBD2 (5 bases). With 6 bases removed from V and 5 bases from J, the gap between germline ends came to 15 bases. The CDR3 is made up of 14 amino acids. Germline loops: CDR1 WSHSY, CDR2 SAAADI. This chain's CDR3 is CASSEGDRLDTQYF. The CDR3 bases are TGCGCCAGCAGCGAGGGTGACCGTCTAGATACGCAGTATTTT.

The gene calls are TRBV7-6 and TRBJ2-7; 7 positions match TRBD2. With 5 bases clipped from V and 1 base from J, the junction kept 5 bases outside the gene matches. Germline V CDR1 and CDR2: SGHVS, FNYEAQ. The CDR3 contains 14 residues. The CDR3: CASSQSSGSYEQYF. CDR3 sequence (DNA): TGTGCCAGCAGCCAATCTAGCGGATCCTACGAGCAGTACTTC. The entire variable domain, with the rest obtained from reference TRBV7-6 and TRBJ2-7, is as follows: GAGVSQSPRYKVTKRGQDVALRCDPISGHVSLYWYRQALGQGPEFLTYFNYEAQQDKSGLPNDRFSAERPEGSISTLTIQRTEQRDSAMYRCASSQSSGSYEQYFGPGTRLTVT.

V is TRBV5-1 and J is TRBJ2-6; D could derive from TRBD1 or TRBD2 (5 bases each). Germline loops: CDR1 SGHRS, CDR2 YFSETQ. The CDR3 runs 18 residues. V gave up 4 bases and J gave up 0 bases, with 17 bases separating them. CDR3 sequence reads: CASSPGRGISSGANVLTF. The CDR3 region has the DNA TGCGCCAGCAGCCCGGGACGGGGAATCAGCTCTGGGGCCAACGTCCTGACTTTC. Complete variable domain (other parts from reference TRBV5-1 and TRBJ2-6): KAGVTQTPRYLIKTRGQQVTLSCSPISGHRSVSWYQQTPGQGLQFLFEYFSETQRNKGNFPGRFSGRQFSNSRSEMNVSTLELGDSALYLCASSPGRGISSGANVLTFGAGSRLTVL.

This clone was seen a handful of times. The V and J genes are TRBV29-1 and TRBJ2-1; 8 positions match TRBD2. Germline loops: CDR1 SQVTM, CDR2 ANQGSEA. J lost 8 bases, V lost 2 bases, and 8 bases had no gene match. This CDR3 has 14 residues. The CDR3 DNA reads as TGCAGCGTTGAACCCAGCGGGAGTGCAGATGAGCAGTTCTTC. Encoded protein: CSVEPSGSADEQFF.

V and J are TRBV7-2 and TRBJ2-5, with unresolved D. This CDR3 has 13 amino acids. Germline lookup yields CDR1 SGHTA and CDR2 FQGNSA. The ends were cut back, 5 bases at V and 7 bases at J, with 14 bases in the middle. The CDR3 coding sequence is TGTGCCAGCAGCCCCCGACAACTGGGGACCCAGTACTTC. Translation gives CASSPRQLGTQYF.

This clone was seen once. This chain connects TRBV7-8 to TRBJ1-5, with 7 bases that match TRBD1. Per the germline V gene, CDR1 is SGHVS and CDR2 is FQNEAQ. The CDR3 is 17 residues long. V lost 0 bases and J lost 2; bases outside the gene matches: 7. The CDR3 DNA reads TGTGCCAGCAGCTTAGCTCACGGAGGGGGCGGCAATCAGCCCCAGCATTTT. It yields the protein CASSLAHGGGGNQPQHF.

The V gene is TRBV7-2, the J gene TRBJ2-3; weak D call: TRBD1 (5 bases). The CDR3 spans 15 residues. V was pared by 7 bases and J by 2 bases, with 16 bases between. Germline CDR1 SGHTA, CDR2 FQGNSA. The CDR3: CASTPDNPFTDTQYF. The CDR3 nucleotides read TGTGCCAGCACCCCGGACAACCCGTTCACAGATACGCAGTATTTT.

This chain connects TRBV4-2 to TRBJ1-3; no reliable D call. This CDR3 region has 17 residues. V dropped 0 bases and J dropped 2 bases, with 14 bases sitting between them. The germline CDR1 and CDR2 sequences are LGHNA and YNFKEQ. The CDR3 loop is CASSQDLDPGPGNTIYF. For the CDR3, the DNA is TGTGCCAGCAGCCAAGATTTGGACCCTGGGCCTGGAAACACCATATATTTT.

The chain carries TRBV7-8 and TRBJ1-3; D uncertain. Germline CDR1 SGHVS, CDR2 FQNEAQ. CDR3 size: 14 residues. The V gene lost 1 base and the J gene lost 4 bases, with 8 bases spanning the gap. CDR3 DNA: TGTGCCAGCAGCTTAGGGGCTGTGGGAAACACCATATATTTT. It translates to CASSLGAVGNTIYF.

The V call is TRBV11-2, the J call TRBJ1-6, with 7 positions matching TRBD1. Germline V lookup: CDR1 SGHAT, CDR2 FQNNGV. The CDR3 is 16 residues long. V was pared by 5 bases and J by 8 bases, with 12 bases of the junction left unmatched. The DNA for the CDR3 is TGTGCCAGCAGCACCAACCCGGGGACAGCCGATTCACCCCTCCACTTT. This sequence encodes CASSTNPGTADSPLHF.